Described below is a single T cell receptor (beta chain) sequence and its context. The antigen is unknown. The sample belongs to a study of T cells in Graves' hyperthyroidism and ophthalmopathy. Study-wide background: The authors collected peripheral blood at initial diagnosis, before any treatment.

Study outcomes and limitations: Expanded thyroid clonotypes (above 0.001) were mostly also found in blood.

V dropped 7 bases and J dropped 5 bases, with 9 bases sitting between them. The CDR3 is 12 residues long. Germline-derived CDR1 and CDR2 are ENHRY and SYGVKD. Authors of the study amplified TCR beta CDR3 regions from RNA transcripts. The primer set for the first-round RT-PCR of the TCR CDR3 was HTBI. One entry per CDR3 protein, called by TCRdb with MiXCR from the multiplex PCR reads. This table has roughly 840,000 distinct CDR3 sequences, over 35% appearing once. Patients were excluded because of uncontrolled infection, other autoimmune disease, pregnancy or lactation. The clonotype originates from a man in his late teens or twenties with Graves' hyperthyroidism. The specimen sequenced was blood. The gene calls are TRBV10-3 and TRBJ2-1, with D perhaps matching TRBD2 (5 bases). CDR3 loop: CAIKGGDNEQFF. As DNA, the CDR3 is TGTGCCATCAAAGGAGGAGACAATGAGCAGTTCTTC.